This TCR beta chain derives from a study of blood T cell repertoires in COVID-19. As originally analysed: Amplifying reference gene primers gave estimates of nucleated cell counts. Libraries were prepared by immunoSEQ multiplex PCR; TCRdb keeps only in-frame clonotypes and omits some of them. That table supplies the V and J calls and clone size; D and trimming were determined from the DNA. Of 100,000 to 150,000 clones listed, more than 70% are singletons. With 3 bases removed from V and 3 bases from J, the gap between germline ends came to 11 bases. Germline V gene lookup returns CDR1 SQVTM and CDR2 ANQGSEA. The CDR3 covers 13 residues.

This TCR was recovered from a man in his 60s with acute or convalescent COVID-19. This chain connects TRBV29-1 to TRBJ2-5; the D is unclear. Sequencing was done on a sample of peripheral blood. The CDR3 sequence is CSVEKNTEETQYF. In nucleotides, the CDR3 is TGCAGCGTTGAGAAAAACACCGAAGAGACCCAGTACTTC.